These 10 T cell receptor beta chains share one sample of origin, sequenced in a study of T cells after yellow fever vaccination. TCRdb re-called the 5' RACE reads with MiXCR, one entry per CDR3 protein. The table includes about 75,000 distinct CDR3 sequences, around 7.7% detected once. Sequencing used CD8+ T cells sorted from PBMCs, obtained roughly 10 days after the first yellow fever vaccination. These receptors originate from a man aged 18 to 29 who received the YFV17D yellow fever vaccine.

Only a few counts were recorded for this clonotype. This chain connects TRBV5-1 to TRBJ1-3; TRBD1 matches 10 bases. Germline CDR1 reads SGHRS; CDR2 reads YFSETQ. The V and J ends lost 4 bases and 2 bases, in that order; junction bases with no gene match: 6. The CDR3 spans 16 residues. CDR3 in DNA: TGCGCCAGCAGCCTGCGACAGGGGGCGGCTGGAAACACCATATATTTT. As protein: CASSLRQGAAGNTIYF.

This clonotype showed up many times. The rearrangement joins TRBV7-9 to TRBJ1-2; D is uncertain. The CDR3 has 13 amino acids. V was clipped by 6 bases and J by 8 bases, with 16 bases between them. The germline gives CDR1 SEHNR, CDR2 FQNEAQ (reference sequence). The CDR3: CASSLGDMGGYTF. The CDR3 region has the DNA TGTGCCAGCAGTCTGGGTGATATGGGAGGCTACACCTTC.

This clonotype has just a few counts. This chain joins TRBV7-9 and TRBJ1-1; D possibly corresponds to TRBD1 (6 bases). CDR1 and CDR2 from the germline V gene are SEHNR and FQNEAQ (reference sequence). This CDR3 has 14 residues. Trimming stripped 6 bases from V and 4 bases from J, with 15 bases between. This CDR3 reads CASSSRDTLTEAFF. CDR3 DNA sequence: TGTGCCAGCAGTTCCCGGGACACCCTCACTGAAGCTTTCTTT.

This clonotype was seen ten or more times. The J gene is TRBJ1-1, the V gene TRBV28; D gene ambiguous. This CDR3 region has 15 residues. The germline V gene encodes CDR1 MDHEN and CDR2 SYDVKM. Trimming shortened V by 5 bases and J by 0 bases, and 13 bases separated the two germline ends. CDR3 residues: CASSPVGGMNTEAFF. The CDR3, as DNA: TGTGCCAGCAGTCCCGTGGGAGGCATGAACACTGAAGCTTTCTTT.

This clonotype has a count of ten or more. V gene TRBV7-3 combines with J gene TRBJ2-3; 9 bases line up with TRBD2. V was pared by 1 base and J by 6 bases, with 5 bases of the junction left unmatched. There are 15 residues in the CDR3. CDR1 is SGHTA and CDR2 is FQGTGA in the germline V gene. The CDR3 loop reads CASSLIAGAGDTQYF. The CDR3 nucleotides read TGTGCCAGCAGCTTAATAGCGGGGGCGGGCGATACGCAGTATTTT.

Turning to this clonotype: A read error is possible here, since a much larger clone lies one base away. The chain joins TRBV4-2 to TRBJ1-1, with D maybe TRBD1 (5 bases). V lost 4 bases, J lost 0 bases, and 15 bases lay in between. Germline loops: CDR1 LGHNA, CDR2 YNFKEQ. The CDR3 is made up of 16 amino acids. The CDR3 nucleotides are TGTGCCAGCAGCCCTCGGGACTACTCCATGAACACTGAAGCTTTCTTT. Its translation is CASSPRDYSMNTEAFF.

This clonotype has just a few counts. The DNA for the CDR3 is TGCGCCAGCAGCCAACGAAGCCCCGGGGAGCTGTTTTTT. Translation: CASSQRSPGELFF. The chain has TRBV4-1 and TRBJ2-2; D ambiguous. The CDR3 loop spans 13 amino acids. Deletions cut 2 bases from V and 6 bases from J, with 7 bases between. Per the germline V gene, CDR1 is MGHRA and CDR2 is YSYEKL.

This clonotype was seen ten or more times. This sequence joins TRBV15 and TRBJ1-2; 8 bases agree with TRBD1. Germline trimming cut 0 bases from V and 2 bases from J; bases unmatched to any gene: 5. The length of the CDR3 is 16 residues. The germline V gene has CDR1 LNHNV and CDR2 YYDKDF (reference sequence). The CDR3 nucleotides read TGTGCCACCAGCAGAGATCAGACAGGGGTAAACTATGGCTACACCTTC. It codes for CATSRDQTGVNYGYTF. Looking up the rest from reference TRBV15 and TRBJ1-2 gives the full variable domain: DAMVIQNPRYQVTQFGKPVTLSCSQTLNHNVMYWYQQKSSQAPKLLFHYYDKDFNNEADTPDNFQSRRPNTSFCFLDIRSPGLGDTAMYLCATSRDQTGVNYGYTFGSGTRLTVV.

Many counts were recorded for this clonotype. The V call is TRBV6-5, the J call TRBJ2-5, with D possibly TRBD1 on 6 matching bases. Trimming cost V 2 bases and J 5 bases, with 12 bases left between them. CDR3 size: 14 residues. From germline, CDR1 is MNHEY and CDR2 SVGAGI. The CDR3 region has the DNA TGTGCCAGCAGTTACAGGTCAGGGGCCGAGACCCAGTACTTC. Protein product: CASSYRSGAETQYF.

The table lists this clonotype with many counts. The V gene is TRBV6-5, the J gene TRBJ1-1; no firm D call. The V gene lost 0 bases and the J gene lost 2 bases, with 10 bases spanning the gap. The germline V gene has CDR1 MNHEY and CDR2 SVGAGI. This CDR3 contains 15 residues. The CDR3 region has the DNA TGTGCCAGCAGTTACTCGATGGAGGGAAACACTGAAGCTTTCTTT. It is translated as CASSYSMEGNTEAFF.